This TCR beta chain was documented in a study of blood T cell repertoires in COVID-19. Sequenced by immunoSEQ multiplex PCR; TCRdb stores in-frame clones only, minus some. The table includes under 250,000 clones, approximately 87% detected once. The germline gives CDR1 LNHDA, CDR2 SQIVND (reference sequence). The V segment lost 1 base and the J segment 8 bases; nucleotides outside the gene matches: 4. This CDR3 spans 14 amino acids. The chain combines TRBV19 with TRBJ2-3; 9 positions agree with TRBD1. Sequencing used peripheral blood. The TCR was taken from a man aged 60 to 75 with acute or convalescent COVID-19. In nucleotides, the CDR3 is TGTGCCAGTAGTATAGGCGCGACAGGGGGTACGCAGTATTTT. Translated, it gives CASSIGATGGTQYF.